Listed below are T cell receptor beta chains from one sample, sequenced in a study of cytomegalovirus exposure and HLA in healthy donors. Repertoires were generated with immunoSEQ multiplex PCR, while TCRdb's copy carries only in-frame clones and drops some. This table lists over 55,000 clones. The sample consisted of PBMCs. The source is a boy aged 10-17 years in good health and CMV-seronegative. Both conserved end residues are part of each CDR3. The order of the fields is J gene, D gene, V gene, CDR3 DNA, CDR3 protein. The D gene is left open where the match is weak.

TRBJ1-2 NA TRBV2 TGTGCCAGCAGTTCCTCCGCAGGGGAAGTAGGGGGCTACACCTTC CASSSSAGEVGGYTF
TRBJ1-5 TRBD1 TRBV2 TGTGCCAGCAGCCTCGGACAGGGTGAACAGCCCCAGCATTTT CASSLGQGEQPQHF
TRBJ1-1 TRBD1 TRBV11-2 TGTGCCAGCAGCCCCCCAGACAGGGGGAACACTGAAGCTTTCTTT CASSPPDRGNTEAFF
TRBJ1-2 TRBD1 TRBV18 TGTGCCAGCTCACCGTCGACAGGGGACTATGGCTACACCTTC CASSPSTGDYGYTF
TRBJ2-1 NA TRBV27 TGTGCCAGCAGGGAGTGGAGCTACAATGAGCAGTTCTTC CASREWSYNEQFF
TRBJ2-7 NA TRBV5-1 TGCGCCAGCAGCTCAGGGGCCCCTGCCTACGAGCAGTACTTC CASSSGAPAYEQYF
TRBJ2-2 NA TRBV5-1 TGCGCCAGCAGCGCACACCAGGGTCCCGGGGAGCTGTTTTTT CASSAHQGPGELFF
TRBJ2-7 NA TRBV5-4 TGTGCCAGCAGCTTGGCCGAGGGAAGCTCCTACGAGCAGTACTTC CASSLAEGSSYEQYF
TRBJ2-7 NA TRBV12-5 TGTGCTAGTGCACCACAGTTGGGCGGGAACGAGCAGTACTTC CASAPQLGGNEQYF
TRBJ2-7 TRBD1 TRBV5-1 TGCGCCAGCAGCGGATTCCGGGACAGGGCGACCTACGAGCAGTACTTC CASSGFRDRATYEQYF
TRBJ1-1 TRBD1 TRBV7-9 TGTGCCAGCAGCTCATCCCAGGGGGCGAGGGCTGAAGCTTTCTTT CASSSSQGARAEAFF
TRBJ2-5 TRBD1 TRBV9 TGTGCCAGCAGCGCGAGGACAGGGGCAGAGACCCAGTACTTC CASSARTGAETQYF
TRBJ1-2 TRBD1 TRBV7-9 TGTGCCAGCAGCTTAGGGACAGGGAACTATGGCTACACCTTC CASSLGTGNYGYTF
TRBJ1-2 TRBD1 TRBV5-1 TGCGCCAGCAGCTCGGGACAGGGGAACTATGGCTACACCTTC CASSSGQGNYGYTF